A single sample is the source of the 13 T cell receptor beta chains below, sequenced in a study of blood T cell repertoires in COVID-19. Here immunoSEQ multiplex PCR was the method, and the copy in TCRdb shows in-frame clones only, minus some. The table has 120,000 to 150,000 clones, around 82% seen once. The material sequenced was peripheral blood. All receptors come from a man in his sixties with active or convalescent COVID-19.

The chain is built from TRBV27 and TRBJ2-5, with a tentative D call TRBD2 (5 bases). CDR1 MNHEY and CDR2 SMNVEV come from the germline V gene (reference sequence). V dropped 2 bases and J dropped 0 bases, with 13 bases sitting between them. The CDR3 totals 16 residues. The chain's CDR3 is CASSLEAGLYQETQYF. The CDR3 nucleotides are TGTGCCAGCAGTTTAGAGGCGGGCCTGTACCAAGAGACCCAGTACTTC.

The chain combines TRBV18 with TRBJ2-1; a possible D gene is TRBD1 (5 bases). CDR1 is KGHSH, CDR2 LQKENI, per germline. V lost 5 bases, J lost 4 bases, and 15 bases lay in between. This CDR3 has 15 amino acids. In nucleotides, the CDR3 is TGTGCCAGCTCATTAACAGGTGGGGCTTACAATGAGCAGTTCTTC. It specifies CASSLTGGAYNEQFF. Supplemented by reference TRBV18 and TRBJ2-1, the full variable domain reads NAGVMQNPRHLVRRRGQEARLRCSPMKGHSHVYWYRQLPEEGLKFMVYLQKENIIDESGMPKERFSAEFPKEGPSILRIQQVVRGDSAAYFCASSLTGGAYNEQFFGPGTRLTVL.

This chain connects TRBV18 to TRBJ1-5; 10 nucleotides align to TRBD1. Germline V CDR1 and CDR2: KGHSH, LQKENI. The CDR3 contains 15 residues. Trimming removed 6 bases from V and 2 bases from J; junction bases left unmatched: 4. In DNA form, the CDR3 reads TGTGCCAGCTCGCGGGACAGGGGCGGCAATCAGCCCCAGCATTTT. It specifies CASSRDRGGNQPQHF.

The chain is built from TRBV19 and TRBJ2-3, with TRBD2 identical over 9 bases. The CDR3 sequence is 14 residues long. Germline V lookup: CDR1 LNHDA, CDR2 SQIVND (reference sequence). Trimming cost V 8 bases and J 4 bases; bases outside gene matches: 7. For the CDR3, the DNA is TGTGCCAGTGCAGGACTAGCGAGCGCAGATACGCAGTATTTT. As protein: CASAGLASADTQYF.

The genes are TRBV12-3 or TRBV12-4 and TRBJ1-6; a possible D gene is TRBD1 (6 bases). The CDR3 extends over 13 amino acids. The V gene lost 5 bases and the J gene lost 8 bases, with 10 bases spanning the gap. CDR3 loop: CASSMNRDSPLHF. In DNA form, the CDR3 reads TGTGCCAGCAGTATGAACAGGGATTCACCCCTCCACTTT.

The chain carries TRBV11-3 and TRBJ2-5, with 9 bases aligning to TRBD2. The length of the CDR3 is 17 residues. Trimming removed 1 base from V and 0 bases from J; junction bases left unmatched: 6. The germline V gene encodes CDR1 SGHNT and CDR2 YENEEA. In nucleotides, the CDR3 is TGTGCCAGCAGCTTAGGGCTAGCGGGAAACCACCAAGAGACCCAGTACTTC. Protein: CASSLGLAGNHQETQYF.

The rearrangement links TRBV28 to TRBJ2-7, with TRBD1 matching 7 bases. The CDR3 length is 16 residues. Germline V lookup: CDR1 MDHEN, CDR2 SYDVKM. V was clipped by 5 bases and J by 0 bases; unmatched bases: 10. Here the CDR3 DNA reads TGTGCCAGCAGTACTCTTCGGGGACAGAGCTCCTACGAGCAGTACTTC. Protein: CASSTLRGQSSYEQYF. Supplemented by reference TRBV28 and TRBJ2-7, the full variable domain reads DVKVTQSSRYLVKRTGEKVFLECVQDMDHENMFWYRQDPGLGLRLIYFSYDVKMKEKGDIPEGYSVSREKKERFSLILESASTNQTSMYLCASSTLRGQSSYEQYFGPGTRLTVT.

The chain recombines TRBV18 with TRBJ2-1; 11 positions agree with TRBD2. This CDR3 is 14 amino acids long. The germline gives CDR1 KGHSH, CDR2 LQKENI. The ends lost 1 base at V and 14 bases at J; junction bases unmatched: 7. The CDR3 sequence is CASSPRSGRAQEFF. The CDR3 coding sequence is TGTGCCAGCTCACCACGTAGCGGGAGGGCCCAGGAGTTCTTC.

The CDR3 sequence: CASSYASRVGNQPQHF. DNA of the CDR3: TGTGCCAGCAGTTACGCTTCCAGGGTGGGCAATCAGCCCCAGCATTTT. This chain connects TRBV6-2 or TRBV6-3 to TRBJ1-5; maybe TRBD1 (5 bases). The V end was cut by 2 bases, the J end by 2 bases, with 13 bases between. The CDR3 runs 16 residues. CDR1 is MNHEY and CDR2 is SVGEGT in the germline V gene.

The V and J genes are TRBV6-1 and TRBJ2-6; D is possibly TRBD2 (5 bases). The V gene's germline CDR1 is MNHNS and CDR2 SASEGT. The V and J ends lost 2 bases and 2 bases respectively, with 10 bases between them. The CDR3 loop spans 16 amino acids. The CDR3 loop reads CASSETRGPGANVLTF. The CDR3 coding sequence is TGTGCCAGCAGTGAAACCCGCGGGCCTGGGGCCAACGTCCTGACTTTC.

This clone was seen just once. This chain connects TRBV28 to TRBJ2-3, with 8 bases fitting TRBD2. Germline CDR1 and CDR2: MDHEN and SYDVKM. V dropped 9 bases and J dropped 1; count of bases not matched to a gene: 3. The CDR3 is 13 amino acids. This chain's CDR3 is CASSLAGTDTQYF. The CDR3 nucleotides read TGTGCCAGTTCACTAGCGGGCACAGATACGCAGTATTTT.

The chain recombines TRBV16 with TRBJ1-1; D perhaps matches TRBD1 (5 bases). This CDR3 is built from 15 residues. V lost 1 base and J 1 base, leaving 10 bases between the germline ends. The germline CDR1 and CDR2 sequences are KGHSY and FQNENV. CDR3 bases: TGTGCCAGCAGCCAATTAGGGGAAACGAACACTGAAGCTTTCTTT. Translating it yields CASSQLGETNTEAFF.

The chain carries TRBV12-3 or TRBV12-4 and TRBJ1-6, with TRBD1 matching 7 bases. This CDR3 comprises 13 residues. The J segment lost 7 bases and the V segment lost 7 bases, leaving 4 bases of the junction unmatched. The chain's CDR3 is CASTIQGNSPLHF. In nucleotides, the CDR3 is TGTGCCAGCACTATACAGGGGAATTCACCCCTCCACTTT.